Presented here are 10 T cell receptor beta chains from one specimen sequenced in a study of low-dose radiotherapy and immunotherapy resistance in tumors. Primers used for first-strand cDNA, a TRAV- and TRBV-specific set, covered both alpha and beta chains. TCRs were amplified for around 20 PCR cycles with a constant-region primer and V-primer adapter. A single record per CDR3 protein comes from TCRdb applying MiXCR to the reads. This table has around 9,800 distinct CDR3 sequences, around 79% appearing once. The origin of the receptors is a human donor with advanced metastatic prostate, ovarian, gallbladder or colorectal cancer (not recorded which). This table probably holds off-target reads from a library built for another chain.

The CDR3 sequence is CASSGADRLGGNEQFF. For the CDR3, the DNA is TGTGCCAGCAGCGGGGCCGACCGACTAGGCGGCAATGAGCAGTTCTTC. The rearrangement links TRBV5-5 to TRBJ2-1, with D tentatively TRBD2 (6 bases). Trimming pared 4 bases from V and 6 bases from J, leaving 20 bases between. Germline CDR1 is SGHKS and CDR2 is YYEKEE (reference sequence). The CDR3 is 16 amino acids.

In this sample, this clonotype turned up a few times. The chain joins TRBV7-2 to TRBJ2-3; TRBD2 aligns across 14 bases. This CDR3 comprises 13 residues. Germline trimming cut 8 bases from V and 5 bases from J; bases unmatched to any gene: 0. CDR1 and CDR2 (germline): SGHTA, FQGNSA. This chain's CDR3 is CASGLAGGDTQYF. The CDR3 nucleotides are TGTGCCAGCGGACTAGCGGGAGGAGATACGCAGTATTTT.

This clonotype occurred a few times. This rearrangement joins TRBV7-2 to TRBJ2-7, with a possible D match to TRBD2 (6 bases). Germline CDR1 reads SGHTA; CDR2 reads FQGNSA. V gave up 1 base and J gave up 0 bases, with 10 bases separating them. The CDR3 loop spans 15 amino acids. Here the CDR3 reads CASSLGAGPSYEQYF. The CDR3 bases are TGTGCCAGCAGCTTAGGGGCGGGGCCCTCCTACGAGCAGTACTTC.

V is TRBV9 and J is TRBJ2-2; unclear D gene. CDR3 length equals 16 residues. Trimming removed 0 bases from V and 0 bases from J, with 9 bases in between. Germline values: CDR1 SGDLS, CDR2 YYNGEE. The CDR3 is CASSVVANTNTGELFF. CDR3 nucleotides: TGTGCCAGCAGCGTAGTGGCCAACACGAACACCGGGGAGCTGTTTTTT. Supplemented by reference TRBV9 and TRBJ2-2, the full variable domain reads DSGVTQTPKHLITATGQRVTLRCSPRSGDLSVYWYQQSLDQGLQFLIQYYNGEERAKGNILERFSAQQFPDLHSELNLSSLELGDSALYFCASSVVANTNTGELFFGEGSRLTVL.

This chain links TRBV27 with TRBJ2-3, with D uncertain. CDR1 MNHEY and CDR2 SMNVEV come from the germline V gene (reference sequence). The CDR3 has 15 amino acids. Trimming removed 3 bases at V and 2 bases at J, with 12 bases between. CDR3 in DNA: TGTGCCAGCAGTTTCAGTTTGCAGCTCACAGATACGCAGTATTTT. Translation gives CASSFSLQLTDTQYF.

The chain joins TRBV6-2 or TRBV6-3 to TRBJ1-5; D call uncertain. This CDR3 has 14 residues. V dropped 2 bases and J dropped 8 bases, with 13 bases sitting between them. CDR1 is MNHEY and CDR2 is SVGEGT in the germline V gene. CDR3 nucleotides: TGTGCCAGCAGTTACCCGTTCGAGGATGAGCCCCAGCATTTT. It is translated as CASSYPFEDEPQHF.

V and J are TRBV2 and TRBJ2-3, with D possibly being TRBD1 or TRBD2 (6 bases each). Germline loops: CDR1 SNHLY, CDR2 FYNNEI. The CDR3 has 16 residues. Between the trimmed V and J ends, which lost 6 bases and 4 bases, there was a span of 20 bases. CDR3 DNA: TGTGCCAGCAGGAGGGGGGACACCGAACGGGCAGATACGCAGTATTTT. Residues: CASRRGDTERADTQYF.

The rearrangement joins TRBV5-1 to TRBJ2-1, with a possible D match to TRBD2 (5 bases). The germline V and J ends were trimmed by 3 bases and 3 bases, with 16 bases remaining between them. Germline V gene data show CDR1 as SGHRS and CDR2 as YFSETQ. CDR3 length: 16 residues. CDR3 coding DNA: TGCGCCAGCAGCTCAGACGGGAAATTTAACTACAATGAGCAGTTCTTC. Translating gives CASSSDGKFNYNEQFF.

V usage is TRBV5-6 and J usage is TRBJ2-4; unclear D gene. This CDR3 is built from 12 residues. From germline, CDR1 is SGHDT and CDR2 YYEEEE. V shed 4 bases and J shed 4 bases, with 6 bases lying between them. CDR3 amino acids: CASSHGKNIQYF. The CDR3 nucleotides are TGTGCCAGCAGCCACGGGAAAAACATTCAGTACTTC. The variable domain in full, with the rest retrieved from reference TRBV5-6 and TRBJ2-4, is DAGVTQSPTHLIKTRGQQVTLRCSPKSGHDTVSWYQQALGQGPQFIFQYYEEEERQRGNFPDRFSGHQFPNYSSELNVNALLLGDSALYLCASSHGKNIQYFGAGTRLSVL.

The chain has TRBV5-4 and TRBJ2-3, with D perhaps matching TRBD2 (6 bases). V lost 4 bases and J 0 bases, leaving 15 bases between the germline ends. CDR3 length: 16 residues. The germline V gene encodes CDR1 SGHNT and CDR2 YYREEE (reference sequence). The CDR3 bases are TGTGCCAGCAGCCTGGGAGGCAGAATAAGCACAGATACGCAGTATTTT. Its translation: CASSLGGRISTDTQYF.